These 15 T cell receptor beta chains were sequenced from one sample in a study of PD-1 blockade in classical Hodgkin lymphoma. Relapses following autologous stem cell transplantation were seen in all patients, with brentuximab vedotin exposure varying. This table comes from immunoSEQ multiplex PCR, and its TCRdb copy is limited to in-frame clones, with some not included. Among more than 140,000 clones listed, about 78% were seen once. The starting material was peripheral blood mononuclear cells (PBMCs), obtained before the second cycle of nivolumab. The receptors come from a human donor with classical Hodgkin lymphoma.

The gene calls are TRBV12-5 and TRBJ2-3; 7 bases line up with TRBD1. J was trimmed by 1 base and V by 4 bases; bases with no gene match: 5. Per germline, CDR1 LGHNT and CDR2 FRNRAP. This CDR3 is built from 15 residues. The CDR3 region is CASGSRQGGTDTQYF. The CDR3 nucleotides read TGTGCTAGTGGTTCCCGACAGGGAGGCACAGATACGCAGTATTTT.

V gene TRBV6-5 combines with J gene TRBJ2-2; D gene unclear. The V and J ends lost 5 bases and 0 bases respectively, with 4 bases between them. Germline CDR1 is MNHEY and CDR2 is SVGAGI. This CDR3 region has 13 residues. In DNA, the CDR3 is TGTGCCAGCAGTCGGACGAACACCGGGGAGCTGTTTTTT. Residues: CASSRTNTGELFF.

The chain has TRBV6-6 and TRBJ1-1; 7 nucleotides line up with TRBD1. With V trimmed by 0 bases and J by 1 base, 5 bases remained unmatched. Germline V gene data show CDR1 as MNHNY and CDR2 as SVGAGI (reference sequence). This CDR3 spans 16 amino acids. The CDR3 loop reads CASSYSQGGPNTEAFF. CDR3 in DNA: TGTGCCAGCAGTTACTCGCAGGGGGGCCCGAACACTGAAGCTTTCTTT.

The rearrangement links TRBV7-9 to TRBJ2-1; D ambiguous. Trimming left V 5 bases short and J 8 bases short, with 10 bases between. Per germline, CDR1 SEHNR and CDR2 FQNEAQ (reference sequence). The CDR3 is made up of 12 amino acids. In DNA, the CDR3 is TGTGCCAGCAGCCCCACGGGTGATGAGCAGTTCTTC. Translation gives CASSPTGDEQFF.

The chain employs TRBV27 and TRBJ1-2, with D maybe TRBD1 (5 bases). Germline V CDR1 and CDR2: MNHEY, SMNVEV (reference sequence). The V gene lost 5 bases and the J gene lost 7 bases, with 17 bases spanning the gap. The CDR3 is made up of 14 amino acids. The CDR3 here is CASSPWRGGAGYTF. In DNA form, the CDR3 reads TGTGCCAGCAGTCCATGGCGTGGGGGAGCTGGCTACACCTTC.

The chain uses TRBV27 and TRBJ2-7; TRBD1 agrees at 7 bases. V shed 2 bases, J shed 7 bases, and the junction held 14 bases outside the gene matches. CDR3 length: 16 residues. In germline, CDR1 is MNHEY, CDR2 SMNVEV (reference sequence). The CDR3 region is CASSLIHRTGAGEQYF. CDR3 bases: TGTGCCAGCAGTTTAATTCATCGGACAGGCGCCGGGGAGCAGTACTTC.

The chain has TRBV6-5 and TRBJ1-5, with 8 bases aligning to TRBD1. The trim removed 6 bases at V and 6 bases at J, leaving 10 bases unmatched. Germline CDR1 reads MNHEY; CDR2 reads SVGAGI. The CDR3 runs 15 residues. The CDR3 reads CASSLGQGFRQPQHF. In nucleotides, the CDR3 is TGTGCCAGCAGCCTCGGACAGGGCTTTCGTCAGCCCCAGCATTTT.

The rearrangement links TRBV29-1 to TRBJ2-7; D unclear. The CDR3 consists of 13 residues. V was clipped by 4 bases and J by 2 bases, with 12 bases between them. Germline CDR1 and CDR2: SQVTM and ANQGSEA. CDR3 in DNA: TGCAGCGTTGGGGAACACGTCACCTACGAGCAGTACTTC. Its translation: CSVGEHVTYEQYF.

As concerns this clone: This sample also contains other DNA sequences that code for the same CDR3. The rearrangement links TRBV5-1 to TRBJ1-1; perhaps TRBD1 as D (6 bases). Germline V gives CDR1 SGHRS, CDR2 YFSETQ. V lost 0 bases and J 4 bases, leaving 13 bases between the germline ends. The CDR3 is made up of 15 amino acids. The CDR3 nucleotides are TGCGCCAGCAGCTTGGCTGGGGGCTTGGGCACTGAAGCTTTCTTT. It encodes CASSLAGGLGTEAFF. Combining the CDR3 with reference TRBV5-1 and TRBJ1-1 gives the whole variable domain KAGVTQTPRYLIKTRGQQVTLSCSPISGHRSVSWYQQTPGQGLQFLFEYFSETQRNKGNFPGRFSGRQFSNSRSEMNVSTLELGDSALYLCASSLAGGLGTEAFFGQGTRLTVV.

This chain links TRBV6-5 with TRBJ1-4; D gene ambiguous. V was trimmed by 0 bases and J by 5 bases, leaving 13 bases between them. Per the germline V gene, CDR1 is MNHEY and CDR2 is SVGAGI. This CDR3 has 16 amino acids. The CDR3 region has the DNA TGTGCCAGCAGTTACTCGAGCCACCTGTACAATGAAAAACTGTTTTTT. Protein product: CASSYSSHLYNEKLFF.

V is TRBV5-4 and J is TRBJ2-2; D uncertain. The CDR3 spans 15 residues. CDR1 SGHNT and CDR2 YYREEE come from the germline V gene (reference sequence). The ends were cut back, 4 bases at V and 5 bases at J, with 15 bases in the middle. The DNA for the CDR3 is TGTGCCAGCAGCAACTCTAGGGCGCTTACCGGGGAGCTGTTTTTT. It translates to CASSNSRALTGELFF. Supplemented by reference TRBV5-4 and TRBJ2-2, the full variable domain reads ETGVTQSPTHLIKTRGQQVTLRCSSQSGHNTVSWYQQALGQGPQFIFQYYREEENGRGNFPPRFSGLQFPNYSSELNVNALELDDSALYLCASSNSRALTGELFFGEGSRLTVL.

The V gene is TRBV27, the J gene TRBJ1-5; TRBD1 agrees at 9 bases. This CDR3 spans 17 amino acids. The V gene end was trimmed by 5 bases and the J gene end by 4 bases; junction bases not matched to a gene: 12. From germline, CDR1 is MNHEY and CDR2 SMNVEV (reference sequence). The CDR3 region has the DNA TGTGCCAGCAGTGGTGGACAGGGGCGAACGTGGAATCAGCCCCAGCATTTT. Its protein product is CASSGGQGRTWNQPQHF.

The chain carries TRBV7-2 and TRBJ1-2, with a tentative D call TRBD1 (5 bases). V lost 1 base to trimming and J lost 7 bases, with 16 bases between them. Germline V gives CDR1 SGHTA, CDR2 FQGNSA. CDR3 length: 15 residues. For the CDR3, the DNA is TGTGCCAGCAGCTTAGATGCTTCGGGGGGAGTTGGCTACACCTTC. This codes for CASSLDASGGVGYTF.

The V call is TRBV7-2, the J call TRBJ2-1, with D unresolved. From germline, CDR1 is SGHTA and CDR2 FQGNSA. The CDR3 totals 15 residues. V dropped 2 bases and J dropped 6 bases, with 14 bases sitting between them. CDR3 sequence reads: CASSLRASRVNEQFF. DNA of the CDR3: TGTGCCAGCAGCTTAAGGGCTAGTCGGGTCAATGAGCAGTTCTTC.

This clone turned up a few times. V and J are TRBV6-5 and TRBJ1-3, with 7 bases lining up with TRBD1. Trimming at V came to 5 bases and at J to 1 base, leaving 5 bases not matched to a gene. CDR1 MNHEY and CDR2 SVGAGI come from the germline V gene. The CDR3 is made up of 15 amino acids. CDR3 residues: CASSATQGSGNTIYF. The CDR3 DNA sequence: TGTGCCAGCAGTGCGACACAGGGGTCTGGAAACACCATATATTTT.